This record concerns one TCR beta chain sequence. The data were obtained in a study of cytomegalovirus exposure and HLA in healthy donors. The PCR used 60 Vbeta and 13 Jbeta primers. Libraries were prepared by immunoSEQ multiplex PCR; TCRdb keeps only in-frame clonotypes and omits some of them. The table includes 170,000 or so clones, roughly 80% detected once. The germline gives CDR1 SEHNR, CDR2 FQNEAQ (reference sequence). The V gene lost 0 bases and the J gene lost 11 bases, with 10 bases spanning the gap. The CDR3 runs 12 residues. The sequenced material came from PBMCs. The receptor's source is a woman aged 25 to 39 in good health and CMV-seronegative. V gene TRBV7-9 combines with J gene TRBJ1-1; D call uncertain. Written as DNA, the CDR3 is TGTGCCAGCAGCTTAGCTGAGCCTAAGGCTTTCTTT. Translating gives CASSLAEPKAFF. Combining the CDR3 with reference TRBV7-9 and TRBJ1-1 gives the whole variable domain DTGVSQNPRHKITKRGQNVTFRCDPISEHNRLYWYRQTLGQGPEFLTYFQNEAQLEKSRLLSDRFSAERPKGSFSTLEIQRTEQGDSAMYLCASSLAEPKAFFGQGTRLTVV.